This entry features one TCR beta chain sequence. The antigen is not known. A much larger clone differs from this one at a single base, so this may be a read error. CDR1 and CDR2 (germline): GTSNPN, SVGIG (reference sequence). V shed 0 bases, J shed 3 bases, and the junction held 7 bases outside the gene matches. This CDR3 spans 17 amino acids. Three rounds of nested PCR, following a modified ARM-PCR protocol, produced the TCRbeta library. MiXCR, applied by TCRdb to the multiplex PCR reads, yields one record per CDR3 protein. The sample contains approximately 90,000 distinct CDR3 sequences, 67% of which appear only once. This record belongs to a study of tumor and adjacent non-tumor tissue in lung cancer. Looking at the study overall: Patients comprised about a dozen adenocarcinoma, 2 squamous cell carcinoma and 1 small cell lung cancer. The patients, 9 to 11 men and 5 women, were about 31 to 76 with stage I to III disease. Study-wide findings and caveats: Higher tumor TCR diversity was associated with shorter survival. In normal lung, the top 100 clones were significantly more dominant than in tumor.

The template was RNA from unsorted bulk tissue. Sequenced material: lung tumor tissue. The source is a man between 60 and 70 years old with non-small cell lung cancer. This chain connects TRBV30 to TRBJ2-1; 11 nucleotides match TRBD2. The CDR3 bases are TGTGCCTGGAGTGTCTCTAGCGGGAGGACCAACTACAATGAGCAGTTCTTC. Its protein product is CAWSVSSGRTNYNEQFF. The full variable domain, with the rest looked up from reference TRBV30 and TRBJ2-1, is SQTIHQWPATLVQPVGSPLSLECTVEGTSNPNLYWYRQAAGRGLQLLFYSVGIGQISSEVPQNLSASRPQDRQFILSSKKLLLSDSGFYLCAWSVSSGRTNYNEQFFGPGTRLTVL.